This entry is about one TCR beta chain. Antigen: not known. This specimen belongs to a study of OX40 agonist ivuxolimab in advanced cancers. Study at large: Cancers in dose escalation were hepatocellular, melanoma, renal cell and head and neck. The mean age was roughly 60 years, ranging from about 23 to 79, with 80% to 85% of participants male.

Sequenced by immunoSEQ multiplex PCR; TCRdb stores in-frame clones only, minus some. The table records 30,000 or so clones, 80% to 85% of them present only once. The CDR3 contains 12 residues. V shed 6 bases and J shed 6 bases, with 8 bases lying between them. Germline V gives CDR1 KGHSH, CDR2 LQKENI. Study-wide results and limits: In the 0.1-3.0 mg/kg groups, partial responders showed among the lowest expansion.

This clonotype was obtained from an adult with an advanced solid tumor such as melanoma, head and neck, liver or kidney cancer. Specimen: CD4+ or CD8+ T cells sorted from blood, collected in a trial of the OX40 agonist ivuxolimab. The chain recombines TRBV18 with TRBJ2-2, with no clear D. CDR3 loop: CASSHDAGELFF. CDR3 coding DNA: TGTGCCAGCTCCCATGACGCCGGGGAGCTGTTTTTT.